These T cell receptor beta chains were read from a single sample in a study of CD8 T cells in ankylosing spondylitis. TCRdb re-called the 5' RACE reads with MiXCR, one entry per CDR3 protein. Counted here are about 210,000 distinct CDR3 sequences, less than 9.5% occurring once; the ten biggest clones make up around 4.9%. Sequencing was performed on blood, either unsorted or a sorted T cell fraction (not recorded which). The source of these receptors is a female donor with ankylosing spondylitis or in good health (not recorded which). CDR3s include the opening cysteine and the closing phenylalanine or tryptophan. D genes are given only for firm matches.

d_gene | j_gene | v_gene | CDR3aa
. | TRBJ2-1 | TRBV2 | CASSEEILNEQFF
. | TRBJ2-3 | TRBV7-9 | CASSRIGPPDTQYF
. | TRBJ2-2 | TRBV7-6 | CASTPPGGKANTGELFF
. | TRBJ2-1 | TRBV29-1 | CSVDTGEAYNEQFF
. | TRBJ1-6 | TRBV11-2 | CASSLDIGGRNSPLHF
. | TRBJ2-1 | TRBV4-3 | CASSRVLGGTYNEQFF
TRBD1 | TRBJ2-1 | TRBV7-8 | CASSLRRTGDYNEQFF
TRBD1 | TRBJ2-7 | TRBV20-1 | CSATYRGPSYEQYF
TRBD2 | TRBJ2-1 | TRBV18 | CASSPRRAGDHNEQFF
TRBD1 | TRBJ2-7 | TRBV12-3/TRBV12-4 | CASSTQGQVLYEQYF
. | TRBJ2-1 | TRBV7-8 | CASSPPAFNNEQFF
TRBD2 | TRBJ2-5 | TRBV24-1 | CATSLGGSEGQETQYF
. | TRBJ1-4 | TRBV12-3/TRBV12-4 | CASSPPGGRLSEKLFF
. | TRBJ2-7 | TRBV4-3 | CASSQESTGYEQYF
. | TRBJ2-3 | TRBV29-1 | CSVQPVDTQYF
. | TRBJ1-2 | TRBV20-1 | CSAREARYGYTF
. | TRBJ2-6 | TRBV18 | CASSPKVSGANVLTF
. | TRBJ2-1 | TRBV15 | CATRKGTFNEQFF
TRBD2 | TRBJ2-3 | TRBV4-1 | CASSQDRGAWGVTSGRTDTQYF
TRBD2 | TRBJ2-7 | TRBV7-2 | CASSSGLAYTYEQYF
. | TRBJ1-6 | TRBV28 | CASSSGLGGRYNSPLHF
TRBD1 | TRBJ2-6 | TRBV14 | CASSQERGRGTGKRWANVLTF
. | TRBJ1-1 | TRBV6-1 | CASTSLLNTEAFF
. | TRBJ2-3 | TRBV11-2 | CASSFTARVAADTQYF
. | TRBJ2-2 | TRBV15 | CATSRGINTGELFF
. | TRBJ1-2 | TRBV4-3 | CASSQDRGFRGYTF
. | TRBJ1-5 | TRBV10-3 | CAISESAGLSNQPQHF
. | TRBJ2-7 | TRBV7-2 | CASSLSVAREQYF
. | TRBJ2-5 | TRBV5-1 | CASSRQSGQETQYF
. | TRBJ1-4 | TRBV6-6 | CASSYRDYEKLFF
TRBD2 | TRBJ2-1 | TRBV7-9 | CASSRLASHNEQFF
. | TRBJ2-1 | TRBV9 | CASSAYWDEQFF
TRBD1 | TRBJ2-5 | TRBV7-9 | CASSLTGGRKETQYF
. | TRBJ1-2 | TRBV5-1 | CASSSSGGEYGYTF
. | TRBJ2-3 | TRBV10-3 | CAIAQSTDTQYF
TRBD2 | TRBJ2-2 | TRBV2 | CAFSRTSGRALGTGELFF
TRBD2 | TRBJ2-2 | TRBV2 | CASKREVWNTGELFF
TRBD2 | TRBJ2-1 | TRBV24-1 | CATSASGSYNEQFF
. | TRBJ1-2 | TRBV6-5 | CASSYSRRLDSYGYTF
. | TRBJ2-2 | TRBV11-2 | CAISVANTGELFF
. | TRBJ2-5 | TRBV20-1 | CSARDKGGIRGWQETQYF
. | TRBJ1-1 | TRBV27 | CASSSLAGLGPEAFF
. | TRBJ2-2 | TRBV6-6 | CASTLNTGELFF